These 2 T cell receptor beta chains share one sample of origin, sequenced in a study of blood T cell repertoires in COVID-19. Produced via immunoSEQ multiplex PCR; TCRdb's table is partial and in-frame only. The sample has hundreds of thousands of clones; around 84% are singletons. Sequencing input: PBMCs or T cells enriched from blood (not recorded which). These receptors originate from a man aged 40-49 years who had recovered from COVID-19.

V is TRBV7-2 and J is TRBJ1-1, with no clear D. Trimming took 1 base from V and 3 from J, leaving 6 bases between them. The length of the CDR3 is 13 residues. Germline V gene lookup returns CDR1 SGHTA and CDR2 FQGNSA. The DNA for the CDR3 is TGTGCCAGCAGCTTAGGACTGGACACTGAAGCTTTCTTT. Translating it yields CASSLGLDTEAFF.

The V gene is TRBV2, the J gene TRBJ2-5; 10 bases line up with TRBD2. V gave up 8 bases and J gave up 5 bases; unmatched junction bases: 5. In germline, CDR1 is SNHLY, CDR2 FYNNEI. This CDR3 region has 13 residues. CDR3 in DNA: TGTGCCAGCGGGCTAGCGGGAGAGGAGACCCAGTACTTC. It codes for CASGLAGEETQYF.